This TCR beta chain was recorded in a study of vaccination and CD4 T cells after COVID-19. Cultured CD4+ T cell DNA was sequenced using the Oncomine TCR Beta short-read assay. Each CDR3 protein gets one entry after TCRdb re-called the PCR reads with MiXCR. Counted here are around 4,500 distinct CDR3 sequences, about 80% occurring once; the ten biggest clones make up approximately 20%. The sample's treatment: roughly ten-day PBMC culture with coronavirus spike peptide pools or control peptides (ViraFEST assay). PCR tests turned positive between March and December 2020, before US Alpha, Beta and Delta variants. With respect to this clonotype: Its matching antigen is unknown.

V shed 2 bases and J shed 7 bases, with 9 bases lying between them. The CDR3 is 13 residues long. From germline, CDR1 is SGHTA and CDR2 FQGNSA. The sample taken for sequencing was CD4+ T cells from blood, cultured in vitro. V and J are TRBV7-2 and TRBJ1-5; D gene ambiguous. This TCR was recovered from a human donor who had recovered from COVID-19. The CDR3 DNA is TGTGCCAGCAGCTTACTTCACGGACAGCCCCAGCATTTT. Translated: CASSLLHGQPQHF.